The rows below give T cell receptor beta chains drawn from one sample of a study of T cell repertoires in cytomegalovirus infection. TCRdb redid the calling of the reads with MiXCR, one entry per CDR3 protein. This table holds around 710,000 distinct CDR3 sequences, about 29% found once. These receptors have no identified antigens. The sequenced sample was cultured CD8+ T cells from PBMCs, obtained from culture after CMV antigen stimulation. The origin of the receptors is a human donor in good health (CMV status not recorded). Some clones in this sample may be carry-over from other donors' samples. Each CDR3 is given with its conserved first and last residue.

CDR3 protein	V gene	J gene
CASSHVNFYNEQFF	TRBV27	TRBJ2-1
CASSFGAVFYEQYF	TRBV12-3/TRBV12-4	TRBJ2-7
CAISEEGWFTEAFF	TRBV10-3	TRBJ1-1
CASSQDRLNEQFF	TRBV4-2	TRBJ2-1
CASSQGRVYEQFF	TRBV4-3	TRBJ2-1
CASSFDRGSDTIYF	TRBV12-3/TRBV12-4	TRBJ1-3
CASSLSGRSRGNTIYF	TRBV27	TRBJ1-3
CASSPTRDREDEQFF	TRBV7-9	TRBJ2-1
CASSLSPLTGTGIDEQYF	TRBV5-1	TRBJ2-7
CASSQGEDRFDGYTF	TRBV4-1	TRBJ1-2
CASSYQGGLDEKLFF	TRBV6-5	TRBJ1-4
CSVEGGHSYGYTF	TRBV29-1	TRBJ1-2
CASSLLRNGYTF	TRBV12-3/TRBV12-4	TRBJ1-2
CSVPGTPNQPQHF	TRBV29-1	TRBJ1-5
CASSVDRGHTYNEQFF	TRBV7-6	TRBJ2-1
CASSPPRTGASTVSGNTIYF	TRBV7-4	TRBJ1-3
CASSRSGGPFREETQYF	TRBV27	TRBJ2-5
CAANIGDGELFF	TRBV10-3	TRBJ2-2
CASSYTWDRHTTNTGELFF	TRBV6-6	TRBJ2-2